Presented here are 30 T cell receptor beta chains from one specimen sequenced in a study of cytomegalovirus exposure and HLA in healthy donors. This PCR relied on a set of 60 Vbeta primers and 13 Jbeta primers. Here immunoSEQ multiplex PCR was the method, and the copy in TCRdb shows in-frame clones only, minus some. The sample includes some 130,000 clones. Sequencing was done on a sample of PBMCs. The receptors originated from a man younger than 35 in good health and CMV-seronegative.

The chain is built from TRBV9 and TRBJ2-2, with 11 bases fitting TRBD1. With 3 bases clipped from V and 4 bases from J, the junction kept 5 bases outside the gene matches. Germline V gene lookup returns CDR1 SGDLS and CDR2 YYNGEE. The length of the CDR3 is 16 residues. CDR3 protein: CASSAGTGGGTGELFF. In DNA form, the CDR3 reads TGTGCCAGCAGCGCCGGGACAGGGGGAGGCACCGGGGAGCTGTTTTTT.

The chain is built from TRBV6-5 and TRBJ1-1; D perhaps matches TRBD1 (6 bases). Trimming stripped 7 bases from V and 1 base from J, with 13 bases between. The CDR3 has 14 amino acids. Germline CDR1 is MNHEY and CDR2 is SVGAGI. In nucleotides, the CDR3 is TGTGCCAGCAATCACAGGGCGGAGAACACTGAAGCTTTCTTT. Its translation: CASNHRAENTEAFF.

V is TRBV4-3 and J is TRBJ2-3; 8 bases agree with TRBD1. Unmatched junction bases numbered 3, after V lost 0 bases and J lost 1 base. The germline V gene has CDR1 LGHNA and CDR2 YSLEER. The CDR3 totals 16 residues. The chain's CDR3 is CASSQDRGQGTDTQYF. Written as DNA, the CDR3 is TGCGCCAGCAGCCAAGATCGGGGACAGGGCACAGATACGCAGTATTTT.

This chain joins TRBV19 and TRBJ2-5; 9 positions agree with TRBD2. This CDR3 contains 13 residues. With 5 bases clipped from V and 5 bases from J, the junction kept 3 bases outside the gene matches. The germline V gene encodes CDR1 LNHDA and CDR2 SQIVND (reference sequence). Here the CDR3 DNA reads TGTGCCAGTAGTGTTACTAGCGGGGAGACCCAGTACTTC. Encoded protein: CASSVTSGETQYF.

The J gene is TRBJ1-6, the V gene TRBV30; D call uncertain. Trimming removed 4 bases at V and 10 bases at J, with 14 bases between. Germline V gives CDR1 GTSNPN, CDR2 SVGIG (reference sequence). The CDR3 runs 13 residues. The CDR3 protein is CAWIGRLGSPLHF. The DNA of the CDR3 is TGTGCCTGGATCGGCAGGCTGGGCTCACCCCTCCACTTT.

The chain links TRBV7-8 to TRBJ1-5, with unresolved D. CDR3 length equals 15 residues. The germline V and J ends were trimmed by 2 bases and 10 bases, with 18 bases remaining between them. Germline V gene lookup returns CDR1 SGHVS and CDR2 FQNEAQ. The CDR3 DNA is TGTGCCAGCAGCTTAAGTCCATCACTAAATAGTCCCCAGCATTTT. It is translated as CASSLSPSLNSPQHF. The entire variable domain, with the rest obtained from reference TRBV7-8 and TRBJ1-5, is as follows: GAGVSQSPRYKVAKRGQDVALRCDPISGHVSLFWYQQALGQGPEFLTYFQNEAQLDKSGLPSDRFFAERPEGSVSTLKIQRTQQEDSAVYLCASSLSPSLNSPQHFGDGTRLSIL.

The genes are TRBV6-1 and TRBJ2-3; TRBD1 agrees at 8 bases. The CDR3 is made up of 13 amino acids. The V segment lost 7 bases and the J segment 3 bases; nucleotides outside the gene matches: 3. CDR1 is MNHNS, CDR2 SASEGT, per germline. The CDR3 loop reads CASIRQGTDTQYF. The CDR3 DNA sequence: TGTGCCAGCATCCGACAGGGGACAGATACGCAGTATTTT.

This sequence joins TRBV4-1 and TRBJ2-5; a weak D match, TRBD2 (5 bases). Germline values: CDR1 MGHRA, CDR2 YSYEKL. The V end lost 2 bases, the J end lost 5 bases, and 15 bases lay between the germline ends. The CDR3 spans 15 residues. The CDR3 loop is CASSQRERAGETQYF. The CDR3 bases are TGCGCCAGCAGCCAAAGAGAGAGGGCCGGGGAGACCCAGTACTTC.

The chain recombines TRBV7-9 with TRBJ1-1, with D possibly being TRBD1 (6 bases). Trimming removed 2 bases from V and 10 bases from J, with 8 bases in between. Looked up from germline, CDR1 is SEHNR and CDR2 is FQNEAQ (reference sequence). CDR3 length equals 11 residues. CDR3 residues: CASSLQGLAFF. The CDR3 DNA follows: TGTGCCAGCAGCTTACAGGGGCTAGCTTTCTTT.

A word on this clone: This specimen includes other DNA sequences encoding the same CDR3. J is TRBJ1-5 and V is TRBV7-2, with a tentative D call TRBD1 (6 bases). The CDR3 is 13 amino acids. Germline CDR1 reads SGHTA; CDR2 reads FQGNSA. V was clipped by 5 bases and J by 2 bases, with 7 bases between them. CDR3 protein: CASSRQGNQPQHF. CDR3 nucleotides: TGTGCCAGCAGCCGACAGGGCAATCAGCCCCAGCATTTT. The full variable domain, its missing parts supplied by reference TRBV7-2 and TRBJ1-5, is GAGVSQSPSNKVTEKGKDVELRCDPISGHTALYWYRQSLGQGLEFLIYFQGNSAPDKSGLPSDRFSAERTGGSVSTLTIQRTQQEDSAVYLCASSRQGNQPQHFGDGTRLSIL.

This rearrangement joins TRBV5-4 to TRBJ2-7; 8 bases are a match to TRBD1. The trim removed 2 bases at V and 4 bases at J, leaving 8 bases unmatched. The CDR3 consists of 15 residues. Per the germline V gene, CDR1 is SGHNT and CDR2 is YYREEE (reference sequence). CDR3 DNA: TGTGCCAGCAGCTTCAAGACAGGGGTTGGGTACGAGCAGTACTTC. Protein sequence: CASSFKTGVGYEQYF.

This chain uses TRBV6-4 with TRBJ2-3; D is possibly TRBD2 (5 bases). The CDR3 is 17 residues long. Trimming took 3 bases from V and 3 from J, leaving 19 bases between them. CDR1 and CDR2 (germline): MRHNA, SNTAGT. CDR3 in DNA: TGTGCCAGCAGTGATGAGGGTAGCTACGTAAGGACAGATACGCAGTATTTT. Translated, it gives CASSDEGSYVRTDTQYF.

This sequence joins TRBV19 and TRBJ1-5; the D gene is possibly TRBD1 (5 bases). The V gene lost 7 bases and the J gene lost 0 bases, with 16 bases spanning the gap. From germline, CDR1 is LNHDA and CDR2 SQIVND (reference sequence). The CDR3 is 16 residues long. CDR3 sequence: CASNPLGGNSNQPQHF. In nucleotides, the CDR3 is TGTGCCAGTAACCCCCTCGGGGGAAATAGCAATCAGCCCCAGCATTTT.

The chain uses TRBV19 and TRBJ1-2, with unresolved D. Germline assignment: CDR1 LNHDA and CDR2 SQIVND (reference sequence). With 8 bases removed from V and 2 bases from J, the gap between germline ends came to 15 bases. CDR3 length: 14 amino acids. CDR3: CASGPGGLNYGYTF. In DNA form, the CDR3 reads TGTGCCAGTGGTCCTGGAGGGTTAAACTATGGCTACACCTTC.

The genes are TRBV7-8 and TRBJ1-3, with D perhaps matching TRBD1 (5 bases). The CDR3 is 14 amino acids. Trimming took 8 bases from V and 0 from J, leaving 11 bases between them. CDR1 SGHVS and CDR2 FQNEAQ come from the germline V gene. The CDR3 DNA reads as TGTGCCAGCCTCGCGGGGACCTCTGGAAACACCATATATTTT. Protein sequence: CASLAGTSGNTIYF.

The chain has TRBV11-2 and TRBJ2-5; D might be TRBD1 (5 bases). V was clipped by 1 base and J by 1 base, with 7 bases between them. CDR3 length: 14 residues. Per the germline V gene, CDR1 is SGHAT and CDR2 is FQNNGV. Written as DNA, the CDR3 is TGTGCCAGCAGCTTAGGACAGATCCAAGAGACCCAGTACTTC. Translating it yields CASSLGQIQETQYF.

This sequence joins TRBV12-5 and TRBJ1-2, with a possible D match to TRBD1 (5 bases). The germline gives CDR1 LGHNT, CDR2 FRNRAP. V dropped 6 bases and J dropped 4 bases, with 15 bases sitting between them. This CDR3 comprises 14 residues. The CDR3 sequence: CASGQGRGPYGYTF. The CDR3 bases are TGTGCTAGTGGCCAAGGGAGGGGCCCCTATGGCTACACCTTC.

The chain is built from TRBV2 and TRBJ2-2; 8 nucleotides align to TRBD1. The trim removed 6 bases at V and 6 bases at J, leaving 12 bases unmatched. The CDR3 is made up of 16 amino acids. Germline CDR1 and CDR2: SNHLY and FYNNEI. CDR3 in DNA: TGTGCCAGCAGGCTACGGACAGGGATGGGGGCCGGGGAGCTGTTTTTT. Translation gives CASRLRTGMGAGELFF.

This chain connects TRBV9 to TRBJ2-5; D not resolved. Trimming took 3 bases from V and 5 from J, leaving 14 bases between them. The CDR3 has 14 amino acids. Germline V gene lookup returns CDR1 SGDLS and CDR2 YYNGEE. CDR3 amino acids: CASSDLQGEETQYF. The DNA for the CDR3 is TGTGCCAGCAGCGACCTCCAAGGAGAGGAGACCCAGTACTTC.

The CDR3: CASSQAGQGTHEQYF. In DNA, the CDR3 is TGCGCCAGCAGCCAAGCGGGACAGGGGACCCACGAGCAGTACTTC. The chain employs TRBV4-1 and TRBJ2-7, with 10 positions matching TRBD1. CDR1 is MGHRA and CDR2 is YSYEKL in the germline V gene. J lost 5 bases, V lost 1 base, and 5 bases had no gene match. The CDR3 loop spans 15 amino acids.

The chain has TRBV5-1 and TRBJ2-7; 8 bases are shared with TRBD2. The V gene's germline CDR1 is SGHRS and CDR2 YFSETQ. After removal of 2 bases from V and 1 base from J, the junction contained 14 bases not matched to a gene. The CDR3 runs 18 residues. CDR3 nucleotide sequence: TGCGCCAGCAGCTTTTCCACGGGGACTAGGGCCCGTTCCTACGAGCAGTACTTC. Its protein is CASSFSTGTRARSYEQYF.

J is TRBJ2-5 and V is TRBV15; D is undetermined. V lost 3 bases and J 1 base, leaving 6 bases between the germline ends. The CDR3 consists of 13 residues. CDR1 and CDR2 from the germline V gene are LNHNV and YYDKDF (reference sequence). The CDR3 DNA follows: TGTGCCACCAGCAGCTACCTCCAAGAGACCCAGTACTTC. It is translated as CATSSYLQETQYF.

This chain joins TRBV9 and TRBJ1-4, with TRBD1 identical over 8 bases. This CDR3 is built from 15 residues. The germline CDR1 and CDR2 sequences are SGDLS and YYNGEE. The ends lost 4 bases at V and 8 bases at J; junction bases unmatched: 10. In DNA, the CDR3 is TGTGCCAGCAGCACGTCTCAGGGGGCCAAGGAAAAACTGTTTTTT. Amino acid sequence: CASSTSQGAKEKLFF.

The chain links TRBV7-2 to TRBJ2-5; the D gene is possibly TRBD1 (6 bases). V gave up 4 bases and J gave up 1 base, with 7 bases separating them. Germline V gives CDR1 SGHTA, CDR2 FQGNSA. This CDR3 spans 13 amino acids. CDR3 in DNA: TGTGCCAGCAGCTACAGGGTCCAAGAGACCCAGTACTTC. This translates into CASSYRVQETQYF.

The gene calls are TRBV5-8 and TRBJ2-7; D is perhaps TRBD1 (5 bases). The germline V gene has CDR1 SGHTS and CDR2 YDEGEE. V lost 7 bases to trimming and J lost 4 bases, with 18 bases between them. The CDR3 is made up of 14 amino acids. CDR3 in amino acids: CASPTVGRSYEQYF. As DNA, the CDR3 is TGTGCCAGCCCCACGGTGGGGCGATCATACGAGCAGTACTTC.

The chain uses TRBV5-1 and TRBJ1-1; no clear D. V shed 0 bases and J shed 0 bases, with 15 bases lying between them. CDR3 length: 17 residues. CDR1 and CDR2 (germline): SGHRS, YFSETQ. The CDR3 nucleotides are TGCGCCAGCAGCTTGGTTGGAGTTTTTGGAATGAACACTGAAGCTTTCTTT. Protein product: CASSLVGVFGMNTEAFF.

This rearrangement joins TRBV7-2 to TRBJ2-7, with TRBD1 matching over 7 bases. Germline CDR1 and CDR2: SGHTA and FQGNSA. The CDR3 covers 15 residues. V gave up 5 bases and J gave up 3 bases; unmatched junction bases: 10. CDR3 coding DNA: TGTGCCAGCAGCCCCCGACAGGGTCCTTTCTACGAGCAGTACTTC. Translated: CASSPRQGPFYEQYF.

V gene TRBV6-1 combines with J gene TRBJ1-2, with 11 bases lining up with TRBD1. Germline CDR1 and CDR2: MNHNS and SASEGT. The CDR3 contains 16 residues. The trim removed 1 base at V and 4 bases at J, leaving 5 bases unmatched. CDR3 nucleotide sequence: TGTGCCAGCAGTGAAGGGACAGGGGGCGTTTTCTATGGCTACACCTTC. Its protein is CASSEGTGGVFYGYTF.

V is TRBV4-3 and J is TRBJ2-3, with 10 bases identical to TRBD2. The V gene's germline CDR1 is LGHNA and CDR2 YSLEER. After removal of 3 bases from V and 4 bases from J, the junction contained 4 bases not matched to a gene. This CDR3 spans 15 amino acids. The CDR3 region is CASSQLAGAADTQYF. CDR3 nucleotides: TGCGCCAGCAGCCAGCTAGCGGGGGCCGCAGATACGCAGTATTTT.

This chain uses TRBV9 with TRBJ2-1, with D tentatively TRBD2 (6 bases). Germline V gives CDR1 SGDLS, CDR2 YYNGEE. V lost 6 bases and J 8 bases, leaving 12 bases between the germline ends. The CDR3 loop spans 12 amino acids. CDR3 coding DNA: TGTGCCAGCACGAAAGGGACTGATGAGCAGTTCTTC. Protein product: CASTKGTDEQFF.